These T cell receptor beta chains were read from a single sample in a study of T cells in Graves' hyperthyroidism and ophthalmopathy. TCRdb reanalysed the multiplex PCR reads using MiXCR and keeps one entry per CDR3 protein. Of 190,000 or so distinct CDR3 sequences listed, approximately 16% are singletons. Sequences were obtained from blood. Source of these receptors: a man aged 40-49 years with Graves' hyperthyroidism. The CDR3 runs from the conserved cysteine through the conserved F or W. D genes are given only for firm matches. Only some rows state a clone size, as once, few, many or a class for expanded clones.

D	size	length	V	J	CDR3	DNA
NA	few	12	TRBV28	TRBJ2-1	CASGGGYNEQFF	TGTGCCAGCGGAGGGGGCTACAATGAGCAGTTCTTC
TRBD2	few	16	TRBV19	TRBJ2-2	CAIERTSGGYTGELFF	TGTGCCATCGAACGGACTAGCGGGGGTTACACCGGGGAGCTGTTTTTT
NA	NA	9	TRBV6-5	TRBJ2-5	CASSLTHYF	TGTGCCAGCAGTTTAACCCACTACTTC
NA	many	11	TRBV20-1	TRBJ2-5	CSAPTRKTQYF	TGCAGTGCACCGACTAGGAAGACCCAGTACTTC
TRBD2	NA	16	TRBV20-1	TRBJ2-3	CSARDWSGGAIDTQYF	TGCAGTGCTAGAGATTGGAGCGGGGGGGCGATAGATACGCAGTATTTT
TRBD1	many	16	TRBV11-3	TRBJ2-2	CASSPRDSKGTGELFF	TGTGCCAGCAGCCCAAGGGACAGCAAGGGAACCGGGGAGCTGTTTTTT
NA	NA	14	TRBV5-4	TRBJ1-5	CASSSAGVDQPQHF	TGTGCCAGCAGCTCGGCGGGGGTGGATCAGCCCCAGCATTTT
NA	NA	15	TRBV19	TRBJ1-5	CASSFGTKGYQPQHF	TGTGCCAGTAGTTTCGGGACGAAGGGATATCAGCCCCAGCATTTT
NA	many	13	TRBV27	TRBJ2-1	CASSSARVGEQFF	TGTGCCAGCAGTTCGGCGAGGGTGGGGGAGCAGTTCTTC
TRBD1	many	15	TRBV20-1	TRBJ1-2	CSARPTGSPSEGYTF	TGCAGTGCTAGACCGACAGGGTCCCCCTCGGAGGGCTACACCTTC
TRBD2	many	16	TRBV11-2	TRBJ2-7	CASSRTTSGGAYEQYF	TGTGCCAGCAGCAGAACAACGAGCGGGGGGGCGTACGAGCAGTACTTC
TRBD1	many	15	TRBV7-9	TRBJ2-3	CASSSTGGSTDTQYF	TGTGCCAGCAGCTCGACAGGGGGTTCCACAGATACGCAGTATTTT
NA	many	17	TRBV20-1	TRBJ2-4	CSARGATEEIAKNIQYF	TGCAGTGCTAGAGGGGCGACGGAGGAAATAGCCAAAAACATTCAGTACTTC
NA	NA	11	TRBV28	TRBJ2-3	CASSYSDTQYF	TGTGCCAGCAGTTACTCAGATACGCAGTATTTT
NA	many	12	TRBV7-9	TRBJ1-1	CASSTPNTEAFF	TGTGCCAGCAGCACTCCGAACACTGAAGCTTTCTTT
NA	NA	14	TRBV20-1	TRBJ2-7	CSASVTVRSYEQYF	TGCAGTGCTAGCGTGACAGTGAGGTCCTACGAGCAGTACTTC
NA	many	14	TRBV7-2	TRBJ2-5	CASSLRSNQETQYF	TGTGCCAGCAGCTTGAGAAGCAACCAAGAGACCCAGTACTTC
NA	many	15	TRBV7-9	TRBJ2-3	CASSPGRSDSDTQYF	TGTGCCAGCAGCCCGGGCCGAAGTGACTCAGATACGCAGTATTTT
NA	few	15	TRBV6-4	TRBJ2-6	CASSRINSGANVLTF	TGTGCCAGCAGTCGTATCAACTCTGGGGCCAACGTCCTGACTTTC
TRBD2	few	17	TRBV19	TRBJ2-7	CASSIVAGDLKSYEQYF	TGTGCCAGTAGTATAGTAGCGGGGGACCTAAAGTCCTACGAGCAGTACTTC
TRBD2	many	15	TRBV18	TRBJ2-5	CASSPPGLAIETQYF	TGTGCCAGCTCACCACCGGGACTAGCAATTGAGACCCAGTACTTC
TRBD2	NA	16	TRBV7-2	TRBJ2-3	CASSSSTSGGQDTQYF	TGTGCCAGCAGCTCCTCTACTAGCGGGGGACAAGATACGCAGTATTTT
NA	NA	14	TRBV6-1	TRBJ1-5	CASSDPAGTKPQHF	TGTGCCAGCAGTGACCCGGCGGGGACCAAGCCCCAGCATTTT
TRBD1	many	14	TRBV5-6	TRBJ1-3	CASSPTGFGNTIYF	TGTGCCAGCAGCCCGACAGGGTTTGGAAACACCATATATTTT
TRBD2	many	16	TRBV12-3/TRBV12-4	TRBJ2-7	CASSWGAGLSSYEQYF	TGTGCCAGCAGTTGGGGAGCGGGGCTAAGCTCCTACGAGCAGTACTTC
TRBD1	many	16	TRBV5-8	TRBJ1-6	CASSLDRGSRIPPLHF	TGTGCCAGCAGCCTTGACAGGGGTTCGAGAATTCCACCCCTCCACTTT
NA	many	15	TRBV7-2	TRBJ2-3	CASSLDSLSTDTQYF	TGTGCCAGCAGCTTAGATAGTCTCAGCACAGATACGCAGTATTTT
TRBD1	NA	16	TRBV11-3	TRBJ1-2	CASSWDGGTGVFGYTF	TGTGCCAGCAGCTGGGATGGCGGGACAGGGGTTTTCGGCTACACCTTC
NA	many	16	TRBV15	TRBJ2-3	CATSRPGTQSTDTQYF	TGTGCCACCAGCAGACCCGGGACACAAAGCACAGATACGCAGTATTTT
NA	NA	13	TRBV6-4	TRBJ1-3	CASSGGSGNTIYF	TGTGCCAGCAGTGGGGGCTCTGGAAACACCATATATTTT
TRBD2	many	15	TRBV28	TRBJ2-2	CASSLYGGRTGELFF	TGTGCCAGCAGTTTATACGGGGGGAGAACCGGGGAGCTGTTTTTT
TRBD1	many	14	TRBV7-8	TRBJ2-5	CASSLGQGVETQYF	TGTGCCAGCAGCTTAGGGCAGGGGGTAGAGACCCAGTACTTC
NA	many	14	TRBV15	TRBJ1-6	CATSTMDLSSPLHF	TGTGCCACCAGCACTATGGACCTAAGTTCACCCCTCCACTTT
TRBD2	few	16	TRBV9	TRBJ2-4	CASSGDLTGGLDIQYF	TGTGCCAGCAGCGGGGACCTAACGGGGGGGCTAGACATTCAGTACTTC
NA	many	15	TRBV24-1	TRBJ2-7	CATSEAGQSRDEQYF	TGTGCCACCAGTGAGGCGGGACAGTCAAGGGACGAGCAGTACTTC
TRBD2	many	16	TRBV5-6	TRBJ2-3	CASSRGLAGGTDTQYF	TGTGCCAGCAGCCGTGGTCTAGCGGGCGGAACAGATACGCAGTATTTT
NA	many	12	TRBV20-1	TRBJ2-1	CSARTRGSEQFF	TGCAGTGCTAGAACTCGGGGTTCTGAGCAGTTCTTC
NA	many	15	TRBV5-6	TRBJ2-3	CASSFSRTSTDTQYF	TGTGCCAGCAGCTTTTCTCGCACTAGCACAGATACGCAGTATTTT
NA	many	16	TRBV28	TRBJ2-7	CASSSSLRYPNYEQYF	TGTGCCAGCAGTTCATCCCTTCGATATCCTAACTACGAGCAGTACTTC
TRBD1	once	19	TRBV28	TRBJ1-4	CASTTRTSGQDSTNEKLFF	TGTGCCAGCACCACACGAACCTCGGGACAGGACTCAACTAATGAAAAACTGTTTTTT
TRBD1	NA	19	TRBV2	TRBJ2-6	CASRQTRGRILSGANVLTF	TGTGCCAGCAGACAAACCAGGGGGCGGATTCTTTCTGGGGCCAACGTCCTGACTTTC
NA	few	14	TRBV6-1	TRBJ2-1	CASSRRKSGNEQFF	TGTGCCAGCAGCCGGCGCAAGTCAGGGAATGAGCAGTTCTTC
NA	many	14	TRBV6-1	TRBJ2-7	CASSKYRRPYEQYF	TGTGCCAGCAGTAAATACCGGAGACCCTACGAGCAGTACTTC
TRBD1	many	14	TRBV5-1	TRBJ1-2	CASSLGTGMQGYTF	TGCGCCAGCAGCTTGGGGACAGGGATGCAAGGCTACACCTTC
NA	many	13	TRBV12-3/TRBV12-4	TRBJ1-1	CASTYRELTEAFF	TGTGCCAGCACCTACAGGGAACTCACTGAAGCTTTCTTT
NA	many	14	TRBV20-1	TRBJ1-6	CSARVRKYNSPLHF	TGCAGTGCTAGAGTCCGGAAATATAATTCACCCCTCCACTTT
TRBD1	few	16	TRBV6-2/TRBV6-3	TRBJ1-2	CASSYFLPTGGVGYTF	TGTGCCAGCAGTTACTTTCTGCCGACAGGGGGTGTTGGCTACACCTTC
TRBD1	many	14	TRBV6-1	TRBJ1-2	CASSSGGSDYGYTF	TGTGCCAGCAGTTCAGGGGGCAGCGACTATGGCTACACCTTC
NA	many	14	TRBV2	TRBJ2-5	CASEAGRGQETQYF	TGTGCCAGCGAAGCTGGGCGGGGCCAAGAGACCCAGTACTTC
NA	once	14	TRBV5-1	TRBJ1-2	CASSSTPDNYGYTF	TGCGCCAGCAGCTCCACCCCGGATAACTATGGCTACACCTTC
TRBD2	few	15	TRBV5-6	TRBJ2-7	CASSIGLAGTLVQYF	TGTGCCAGCAGCATCGGACTAGCGGGGACCTTGGTGCAGTACTTC
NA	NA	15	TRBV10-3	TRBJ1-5	CAISEFFTGYQPQHF	TGTGCCATCAGTGAGTTTTTTACAGGATATCAGCCCCAGCATTTT
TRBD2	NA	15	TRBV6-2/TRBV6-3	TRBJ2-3	CASSYRAGGTDTQYF	TGTGCCAGCAGTTATAGAGCGGGGGGAACGGATACGCAGTATTTT
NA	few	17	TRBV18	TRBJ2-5	CASSPPGGQSGEETQYF	TGTGCCAGCTCACCACCCGGGGGACAGTCGGGGGAAGAGACCCAGTACTTC